The 21 T cell receptor beta chains in this list originate from one sample, sequenced in a study of cytomegalovirus exposure and HLA in healthy donors. Sequencing used immunoSEQ multiplex PCR; TCRdb keeps in-frame clones, though not all of them. The sample consists of about 130,000 clones, approximately 92% of them appearing once. The sequenced material came from PBMCs. These receptors came from a woman aged 18-29 years in good health and CMV-seropositive.

The chain is built from TRBV15 and TRBJ1-4, with 7 bases aligning to TRBD1. Trimming cost V 1 base and J 7 bases; bases outside gene matches: 3. Germline CDR1 LNHNV, CDR2 YYDKDF (reference sequence). The CDR3 extends over 14 amino acids. As DNA, the CDR3 is TGTGCCACCAGCAGAGGACAGGGCGGTGAAAAACTGTTTTTT. Protein product: CATSRGQGGEKLFF.

The J gene is TRBJ2-2, the V gene TRBV30, with 10 bases identical to TRBD1. CDR1 is GTSNPN, CDR2 SVGIG, per germline (reference sequence). The CDR3 extends over 14 amino acids. The junction had 3 bases not matched to a gene; V was cut back by 2 bases and J by 6 bases. CDR3 in amino acids: CAWSLDRGSGELFF. In nucleotides, the CDR3 is TGTGCCTGGAGTTTGGACAGGGGGTCCGGGGAGCTGTTTTTT. The entire variable domain, with the rest obtained from reference TRBV30 and TRBJ2-2, is as follows: SQTIHQWPATLVQPVGSPLSLECTVEGTSNPNLYWYRQAAGRGLQLLFYSVGIGQISSEVPQNLSASRPQDRQFILSSKKLLLSDSGFYLCAWSLDRGSGELFFGEGSRLTVL.

This chain uses TRBV5-5 with TRBJ2-7, with TRBD2 identical over 7 bases. This CDR3 has 13 amino acids. CDR1 and CDR2 from the germline V gene are SGHKS and YYEKEE (reference sequence). J lost 6 bases, V lost 2 bases, and 5 bases had no gene match. CDR3: CASSFPGRVEQYF. The CDR3 region has the DNA TGTGCCAGCAGCTTTCCAGGGAGGGTCGAGCAGTACTTC.

The genes are TRBV5-6 and TRBJ2-1, with a weak D call TRBD2 (5 bases). The V end lost 3 bases, the J end lost 6 bases, and 10 bases lay between the germline ends. The CDR3 loop spans 13 amino acids. Germline CDR1 is SGHDT and CDR2 is YYEEEE. CDR3 in DNA: TGTGCCAGCAGCTCCAAAGGAGGCAATGAGCAGTTCTTC. Its translation: CASSSKGGNEQFF. The full variable domain, rest sourced from reference TRBV5-6 and TRBJ2-1, is DAGVTQSPTHLIKTRGQQVTLRCSPKSGHDTVSWYQQALGQGPQFIFQYYEEEERQRGNFPDRFSGHQFPNYSSELNVNALLLGDSALYLCASSSKGGNEQFFGPGTRLTVL.

The rearrangement joins TRBV5-5 to TRBJ1-2; perhaps TRBD1 as D (5 bases). There are 14 residues in the CDR3. CDR1 and CDR2 (germline): SGHKS, YYEKEE (reference sequence). V lost 5 bases to trimming and J lost 8 bases, with 19 bases between them. As DNA, the CDR3 is TGTGCCAGCAGATTTCCGGGCGGGACGGGGGGCTACACCTTC. This gives the protein CASRFPGGTGGYTF.

The chain uses TRBV9 and TRBJ1-3; the D gene is possibly TRBD1 (5 bases). V was shortened by 2 bases and J by 4 bases, with 13 bases between the two germline ends. CDR3 length: 15 residues. Looked up from germline, CDR1 is SGDLS and CDR2 is YYNGEE. The CDR3 here is CASSVEGALGNTIYF. Written as DNA, the CDR3 is TGTGCCAGCAGCGTGGAAGGGGCTCTCGGAAACACCATATATTTT.

The V gene is TRBV7-9, the J gene TRBJ2-3; 9 bases line up with TRBD1. Germline V gene lookup returns CDR1 SEHNR and CDR2 FQNEAQ (reference sequence). The junction had 3 bases not matched to a gene; V was cut back by 5 bases and J by 0 bases. CDR3 length equals 15 residues. In DNA form, the CDR3 reads TGTGCCAGCAGCCGGGGACAGGGTAGCACAGATACGCAGTATTTT. It specifies CASSRGQGSTDTQYF.

The DNA for the CDR3 is TGTGCCAGCAGCTTCGAGACCGGGAGCAATCAGCCCCAGCATTTT. Protein: CASSFETGSNQPQHF. The V call is TRBV7-8, the J call TRBJ1-5; no clear D. This CDR3 region has 15 residues. V lost 3 bases to trimming and J lost 1 base, with 10 bases between them. Germline V gene data show CDR1 as SGHVS and CDR2 as FQNEAQ.

The chain carries TRBV29-1 and TRBJ1-5; 10 nucleotides match TRBD1. Germline values: CDR1 SQVTM, CDR2 ANQGSEA. The trim removed 4 bases at V and 4 bases at J, leaving 7 bases unmatched. This CDR3 is 15 amino acids long. For the CDR3, the DNA is TGCAGCGTTGCCCTGACAGGGGGCAGAAATCAGCCCCAGCATTTT. Protein: CSVALTGGRNQPQHF.

V and J are TRBV11-2 and TRBJ1-6; D is ambiguous. Germline V CDR1 and CDR2: SGHAT, FQNNGV. This CDR3 has 18 residues. Trimming stripped 4 bases from V and 1 base from J, with 17 bases between. The CDR3 sequence is CASSSLMSLKSYNSPLHF. CDR3 DNA: TGTGCCAGCAGCTCCCTGATGAGCCTGAAATCCTATAATTCACCCCTCCACTTT.

The V gene is TRBV9, the J gene TRBJ1-4; D uncertain. The CDR3 covers 17 residues. Trimming pared 1 base from V and 7 bases from J, leaving 20 bases between. In germline, CDR1 is SGDLS, CDR2 YYNGEE. CDR3 region: CASSVKGGVSPAEKLFF. CDR3 nucleotides: TGTGCCAGCAGCGTAAAGGGCGGGGTGTCACCTGCTGAAAAACTGTTTTTT.

This chain links TRBV30 with TRBJ2-5; 8 bases match TRBD2. This CDR3 has 15 amino acids. Unmatched junction bases numbered 11, after V lost 4 bases and J lost 4 bases. Germline V CDR1 and CDR2: GTSNPN, SVGIG (reference sequence). DNA of the CDR3: TGTGCCTGGAAAGAGCGGGGGACATTTCTAGAGACCCAGTACTTC. This sequence encodes CAWKERGTFLETQYF.

This clone appeared once. The gene calls are TRBV27 and TRBJ2-3; 11 positions agree with TRBD1. CDR3 length: 14 residues. Germline V gives CDR1 MNHEY, CDR2 SMNVEV (reference sequence). Trimming removed 6 bases from V and 5 bases from J; junction bases left unmatched: 4. This CDR3 reads CASRGQGGGDTQYF. In DNA, the CDR3 is TGTGCCAGCAGGGGACAGGGGGGAGGAGATACGCAGTATTTT.

In its sample, this clone was seen once. The CDR3 here is CSVYRGYEQYF. The CDR3 region has the DNA TGCAGCGTTTACAGGGGCTACGAGCAGTACTTC. The chain has TRBV29-1 and TRBJ2-7, with TRBD1 matching 7 bases. V dropped 5 bases and J dropped 3; count of bases not matched to a gene: 1. The germline CDR1 and CDR2 sequences are SQVTM and ANQGSEA. The CDR3 has 11 amino acids.

The J gene is TRBJ2-5, the V gene TRBV5-1; 7 positions match TRBD2. Germline lookup yields CDR1 SGHRS and CDR2 YFSETQ. The V and J ends lost 0 bases and 5 bases, in that order; junction bases with no gene match: 7. The CDR3 totals 15 residues. CDR3 sequence: CASSLEAGLGETQYF. Here the CDR3 DNA reads TGCGCCAGCAGCTTGGAAGCAGGACTAGGTGAGACCCAGTACTTC.

The chain uses TRBV30 and TRBJ2-7; D is ambiguous. Per the germline V gene, CDR1 is GTSNPN and CDR2 is SVGIG (reference sequence). V dropped 1 base and J dropped 3 bases, with 4 bases sitting between them. This CDR3 has 11 residues. CDR3: CAWSDGYEQYF. DNA for the CDR3: TGTGCCTGGAGTGACGGCTACGAGCAGTACTTC.

Here the CDR3 DNA reads TGCGCCAGCAGCCAAGATATCCGCGGGACTGAAGCTTTCTTT. Translation gives CASSQDIRGTEAFF. The chain links TRBV4-1 to TRBJ1-1; no reliable D call. The CDR3 is 14 amino acids. Trimming cost V 0 bases and J 5 bases, with 10 bases left between them. The V gene's germline CDR1 is MGHRA and CDR2 YSYEKL.

The chain links TRBV11-2 to TRBJ2-5; 10 positions agree with TRBD2. The CDR3 spans 16 residues. Germline V gene lookup returns CDR1 SGHAT and CDR2 FQNNGV. V was pared by 1 base and J by 5 bases, with 7 bases of the junction left unmatched. CDR3 region: CASSLGISGGWETQYF. In nucleotides, the CDR3 is TGTGCCAGCAGCTTAGGGATTAGCGGGGGGTGGGAGACCCAGTACTTC.

The genes are TRBV7-2 and TRBJ1-2; TRBD1 matches at 7 bases. V shed 3 bases, J shed 8 bases, and the junction held 6 bases outside the gene matches. The CDR3 runs to 13 residues. CDR1 SGHTA and CDR2 FQGNSA come from the germline V gene. The CDR3 nucleotides are TGTGCCAGCAGCTTCGACAGGGCGGGGGGCTACACCTTC. Protein product: CASSFDRAGGYTF.

V is TRBV6-4 and J is TRBJ2-7, with D tentatively TRBD1 (6 bases). The germline gives CDR1 MRHNA, CDR2 SNTAGT. This CDR3 contains 18 residues. Trimming pared 0 bases from V and 7 bases from J, leaving 25 bases between. This chain's CDR3 is CASSDSKEERGKFWEQYF. In DNA, the CDR3 is TGTGCCAGCAGTGACTCGAAGGAGGAAAGGGGGAAGTTCTGGGAGCAGTACTTC.

The rearrangement joins TRBV9 to TRBJ2-3; maybe TRBD2 (5 bases). The CDR3 is 15 amino acids. V was cut by 7 bases and J by 3 bases, with 18 bases left in between. The V gene's germline CDR1 is SGDLS and CDR2 YYNGEE. CDR3 sequence (DNA): TGTGCCAGCTCCCCTTCTGAGGGTTGGACAGATACGCAGTATTTT. This gives the protein CASSPSEGWTDTQYF.